This T cell receptor beta chain was found in a study of blood T cells in healthy people across ages. The overall study: About one barcoded beta molecule per two T cells was the capture yield of template switching.

General study findings and limits: The study could not conclusively compare naive and antigen-experienced cells, given its unsorted PBMCs. Nothing was known about donor CMV status, and this possibly confounded expanded clonotype changes. There were more naive CD4+ cells and higher diversity in long-lived donors than in aged donors.

CDR1 MNHEY and CDR2 SVGEGT come from the germline V gene. Trimming removed 7 bases from V and 8 bases from J, with 17 bases in between. The CDR3 consists of 13 residues. For the second PCR, which ran for roughly 7 to 11 cycles, a sample-barcoded 5' primer and a J-beta primer mix were used. TCRdb recomputed calls from the 5' RACE reads with MiXCR, one row per CDR3 protein. In the table there are 1.5 million to 2 million distinct CDR3 sequences, roughly 30% of which are singletons. As regards this clonotype: Antigen unknown.

The chain uses TRBV6-2 or TRBV6-3 and TRBJ1-2; possibly TRBD1 for D (5 bases). Sequenced input: blood. The receptor comes from a woman between 25 and 40 years old in good health. CDR3 sequence: CASNAGRFGGYTF. As DNA, the CDR3 is TGTGCCAGCAACGCAGGGAGGTTTGGCGGCTACACCTTC.